These 14 T cell receptor beta chains were sequenced from one sample in a study of blood T cell repertoires in COVID-19. Sequenced by immunoSEQ multiplex PCR; TCRdb stores in-frame clones only, minus some. Counted here are some 250,000 clones, approximately 85% occurring once; the ten biggest clones make up 0.65% to 0.95%. The sequenced sample consisted of peripheral blood. Source of these receptors: a woman aged 25 to 45 with acute or convalescent COVID-19.

The V gene is TRBV18, the J gene TRBJ2-5, with TRBD2 matching 10 bases. CDR1 is KGHSH and CDR2 is LQKENI in the germline V gene. CDR3 length: 15 residues. V lost 1 base to trimming and J lost 6 bases; unmatched junction nucleotides: 5. This chain's CDR3 is CASSPLSSGSKTQYF. Written as DNA, the CDR3 is TGTGCCAGCTCACCACTGTCTAGCGGGAGTAAGACCCAGTACTTC.

The CDR3 nucleotides are TGCGCCAGCAGACTGGTTGATAGCAATCAGCCCCAGCATTTT. This gives the protein CASRLVDSNQPQHF. V and J are TRBV5-1 and TRBJ1-5; no firm D call. Trimming took off 5 bases at V and 0 bases at J, with 9 bases between the two ends. Germline V gives CDR1 SGHRS, CDR2 YFSETQ. The CDR3 spans 14 residues. The full variable domain, completed using reference TRBV5-1 and TRBJ1-5, is KAGVTQTPRYLIKTRGQQVTLSCSPISGHRSVSWYQQTPGQGLQFLFEYFSETQRNKGNFPGRFSGRQFSNSRSEMNVSTLELGDSALYLCASRLVDSNQPQHFGDGTRLSIL.

The chain has TRBV4-3 and TRBJ2-3; D might be TRBD2 (5 bases). The CDR3 length is 17 residues. V gave up 0 bases and J gave up 0 bases, with 13 bases separating them. Germline loops: CDR1 LGHNA, CDR2 YSLEER. The CDR3 bases are TGCGCCAGCAGCCAAGAATCGGTCGGCGGGAGCACAGATACGCAGTATTTT. This translates into CASSQESVGGSTDTQYF.

The gene calls are TRBV3-1 (or the pseudogene TRBV3-2) and TRBJ1-4; D is ambiguous. The CDR3 length is 16 residues. V was trimmed by 4 bases and J by 5 bases, leaving 17 bases between them. CDR1 LGHDT and CDR2 YNNKEL come from the germline V gene (reference sequence). The CDR3: CASSPHTPRQNEKLFF. In nucleotides, the CDR3 is TGTGCCAGCAGCCCCCACACGCCCCGTCAGAATGAAAAACTGTTTTTT.

This clone appeared a few times. The J gene is TRBJ1-3, the V gene TRBV3-1 (or the pseudogene TRBV3-2); D is ambiguous. CDR3 length: 14 residues. V was trimmed by 9 bases and J by 4 bases, leaving 16 bases between them. Germline V gene data show CDR1 as LGHDT and CDR2 as YNNKEL (reference sequence). This chain's CDR3 is CASKTSGFGNTIYF. CDR3 sequence (DNA): TGTGCCAGTAAGACCTCGGGGTTCGGAAACACCATATATTTT.

The gene calls are TRBV4-3 and TRBJ2-2; TRBD1 might be the D (5 bases). CDR3 length: 14 amino acids. The germline V gene encodes CDR1 LGHNA and CDR2 YSLEER. Deletions cut 2 bases from V and 5 bases from J, with 9 bases between. The CDR3 loop reads CASSQSTGTGELFF. CDR3 coding DNA: TGCGCCAGCAGCCAATCCACAGGAACCGGGGAGCTGTTTTTT.

The chain joins TRBV27 to TRBJ2-1; D call uncertain. Germline assignment: CDR1 MNHEY and CDR2 SMNVEV (reference sequence). CDR3 size: 13 residues. V was trimmed by 4 bases and J by 8 bases, leaving 12 bases between them. CDR3 loop: CASSWLVSDEQFF. CDR3 nucleotide sequence: TGTGCCAGCAGTTGGCTAGTCTCAGATGAGCAGTTCTTC.

The J gene is TRBJ1-1, the V gene TRBV5-4, with no clear D. Between the trimmed V and J ends, which lost 3 bases and 2 bases, there was a span of 11 bases. Germline loops: CDR1 SGHNT, CDR2 YYREEE (reference sequence). This CDR3 contains 14 residues. CDR3 nucleotides: TGTGCCAGCAGCTCTCATGGCCCTAACACTGAAGCTTTCTTT. Encoded protein: CASSSHGPNTEAFF.

CDR3 coding DNA: TGTGCCAGCAAACTCGACAGGGACCTAATGAGCAATCAGCCCCAGCATTTT. This encodes CASKLDRDLMSNQPQHF. J is TRBJ1-5 and V is TRBV7-8; 7 bases fit TRBD1. The CDR3 is 17 amino acids. Per germline, CDR1 SGHVS and CDR2 FQNEAQ. Losses at the gene ends were 7 bases for V and 1 base for J; bases not matched to a gene: 13.

This clone was counted only a few times. CDR3 amino acids: CASSIFGQVGNEQFF. In nucleotides, the CDR3 is TGTGCCAGTAGTATTTTTGGACAGGTGGGGAATGAGCAGTTCTTC. V is TRBV19 and J is TRBJ2-1, with 7 bases lining up with TRBD1. This CDR3 contains 15 residues. Looked up from germline, CDR1 is LNHDA and CDR2 is SQIVND (reference sequence). V dropped 3 bases and J dropped 7; count of bases not matched to a gene: 9.

This clone was seen only a few times. The genes are TRBV6-4 and TRBJ2-3, with D possibly being TRBD2 (6 bases). The CDR3 length is 13 residues. Per the germline V gene, CDR1 is MRHNA and CDR2 is SNTAGT. Deletions cut 5 bases from V and 0 bases from J, with 6 bases between. The CDR3 DNA reads as TGTGCCAGCAGTAGCGGGAGCACAGATACGCAGTATTTT. Encoded protein: CASSSGSTDTQYF.

V and J are TRBV5-1 and TRBJ1-2; 8 bases fit TRBD1. Germline V gene sequence: CDR1 SGHRS, CDR2 YFSETQ. Trimming removed 0 bases from V and 8 bases from J; junction bases left unmatched: 6. There are 14 residues in the CDR3. The CDR3 DNA is TGCGCCAGCAGCTTGGGTCAGGGGGCGAGGGGCTACACCTTC. This codes for CASSLGQGARGYTF. Filled out from reference TRBV5-1 and TRBJ1-2, the complete variable domain reads KAGVTQTPRYLIKTRGQQVTLSCSPISGHRSVSWYQQTPGQGLQFLFEYFSETQRNKGNFPGRFSGRQFSNSRSEMNVSTLELGDSALYLCASSLGQGARGYTFGSGTRLTVV.

The rearrangement joins TRBV29-1 to TRBJ2-5, with 10 bases matching TRBD2. This CDR3 has 14 amino acids. Germline lookup yields CDR1 SQVTM and CDR2 ANQGSEA. Unmatched junction bases numbered 8, after V lost 4 bases and J lost 6 bases. CDR3 residues: CSVVWSSGSQTQYF. The DNA for the CDR3 is TGCAGCGTTGTCTGGTCTAGCGGGAGCCAGACCCAGTACTTC.

The chain joins TRBV2 to TRBJ1-5, with a tentative D call TRBD1 (5 bases). The V gene's germline CDR1 is SNHLY and CDR2 FYNNEI. V dropped 7 bases and J dropped 8 bases, with 12 bases sitting between them. CDR3 length: 12 amino acids. CDR3: CASTDTGKPQHF. As DNA, the CDR3 is TGTGCCAGCACGGACACGGGTAAGCCCCAGCATTTT.